This T cell receptor beta chain was sequenced during a study of blood T cell repertoires in COVID-19. Study information: Donors in the United States, Italy and Spain gave samples during acute or convalescent COVID-19. In each case, the material was cDNA or gDNA derived from T cells, B-cell-depleted T cells, or PBMCs.

Followed over time, Seattle patients had been enrolled while infection was active. Per the authors' pipeline: Reference gene primer amplification yielded estimated nucleated cell counts. Produced via immunoSEQ multiplex PCR; TCRdb's table is partial and in-frame only. V and J calls and clone size come straight from that table; D and trimming were deduced from the DNA. The table has about 110,000 clones, about 79% seen once. Sequenced input: peripheral blood. This clonotype originated in a man at least 80 years old with COVID-19, enrolled during active disease.

The chain's CDR3 is CASSVRGAAGNTIYF. CDR3 nucleotide sequence: TGTGCCAGCAGTGTAAGGGGCGCGGCGGGAAACACCATATATTTT. V usage is TRBV2 and J usage is TRBJ1-3; maybe TRBD1 (5 bases). The length of the CDR3 is 15 residues. Trimming removed 4 bases at V and 4 bases at J, with 14 bases between. The germline V gene has CDR1 SNHLY and CDR2 FYNNEI.